Sequencing of this TCR beta chain was carried out in a study of cytomegalovirus exposure and HLA in healthy donors. Study overall: The 90 to 150 validation repertoires were produced on the same platform as the 650 or so repertoires of the first cohort. This was reported in a later analysis.

CDR1 and CDR2 (germline): SNHLY, FYNNEI. The V and J ends lost 6 bases and 9 bases respectively, with 29 bases between them. CDR3 length: 17 amino acids. Using immunoSEQ multiplex PCR, the repertoire was profiled, and TCRdb retains in-frame clones only, with some absent. The data contain 73,000 or so clones, just under 95% of them seen just once; the ten biggest clones take up roughly 3.2%. This sequence was found in a woman younger than 30 in good health and CMV-seropositive. The specimen was PBMCs. The chain links TRBV2 to TRBJ1-2; no definite D call. The CDR3 nucleotides read TGTGCCAGCAGCGGACCCAAATGGATGGAGGGTATAATTAGCTACACCTTC. Translation: CASSGPKWMEGIISYTF.